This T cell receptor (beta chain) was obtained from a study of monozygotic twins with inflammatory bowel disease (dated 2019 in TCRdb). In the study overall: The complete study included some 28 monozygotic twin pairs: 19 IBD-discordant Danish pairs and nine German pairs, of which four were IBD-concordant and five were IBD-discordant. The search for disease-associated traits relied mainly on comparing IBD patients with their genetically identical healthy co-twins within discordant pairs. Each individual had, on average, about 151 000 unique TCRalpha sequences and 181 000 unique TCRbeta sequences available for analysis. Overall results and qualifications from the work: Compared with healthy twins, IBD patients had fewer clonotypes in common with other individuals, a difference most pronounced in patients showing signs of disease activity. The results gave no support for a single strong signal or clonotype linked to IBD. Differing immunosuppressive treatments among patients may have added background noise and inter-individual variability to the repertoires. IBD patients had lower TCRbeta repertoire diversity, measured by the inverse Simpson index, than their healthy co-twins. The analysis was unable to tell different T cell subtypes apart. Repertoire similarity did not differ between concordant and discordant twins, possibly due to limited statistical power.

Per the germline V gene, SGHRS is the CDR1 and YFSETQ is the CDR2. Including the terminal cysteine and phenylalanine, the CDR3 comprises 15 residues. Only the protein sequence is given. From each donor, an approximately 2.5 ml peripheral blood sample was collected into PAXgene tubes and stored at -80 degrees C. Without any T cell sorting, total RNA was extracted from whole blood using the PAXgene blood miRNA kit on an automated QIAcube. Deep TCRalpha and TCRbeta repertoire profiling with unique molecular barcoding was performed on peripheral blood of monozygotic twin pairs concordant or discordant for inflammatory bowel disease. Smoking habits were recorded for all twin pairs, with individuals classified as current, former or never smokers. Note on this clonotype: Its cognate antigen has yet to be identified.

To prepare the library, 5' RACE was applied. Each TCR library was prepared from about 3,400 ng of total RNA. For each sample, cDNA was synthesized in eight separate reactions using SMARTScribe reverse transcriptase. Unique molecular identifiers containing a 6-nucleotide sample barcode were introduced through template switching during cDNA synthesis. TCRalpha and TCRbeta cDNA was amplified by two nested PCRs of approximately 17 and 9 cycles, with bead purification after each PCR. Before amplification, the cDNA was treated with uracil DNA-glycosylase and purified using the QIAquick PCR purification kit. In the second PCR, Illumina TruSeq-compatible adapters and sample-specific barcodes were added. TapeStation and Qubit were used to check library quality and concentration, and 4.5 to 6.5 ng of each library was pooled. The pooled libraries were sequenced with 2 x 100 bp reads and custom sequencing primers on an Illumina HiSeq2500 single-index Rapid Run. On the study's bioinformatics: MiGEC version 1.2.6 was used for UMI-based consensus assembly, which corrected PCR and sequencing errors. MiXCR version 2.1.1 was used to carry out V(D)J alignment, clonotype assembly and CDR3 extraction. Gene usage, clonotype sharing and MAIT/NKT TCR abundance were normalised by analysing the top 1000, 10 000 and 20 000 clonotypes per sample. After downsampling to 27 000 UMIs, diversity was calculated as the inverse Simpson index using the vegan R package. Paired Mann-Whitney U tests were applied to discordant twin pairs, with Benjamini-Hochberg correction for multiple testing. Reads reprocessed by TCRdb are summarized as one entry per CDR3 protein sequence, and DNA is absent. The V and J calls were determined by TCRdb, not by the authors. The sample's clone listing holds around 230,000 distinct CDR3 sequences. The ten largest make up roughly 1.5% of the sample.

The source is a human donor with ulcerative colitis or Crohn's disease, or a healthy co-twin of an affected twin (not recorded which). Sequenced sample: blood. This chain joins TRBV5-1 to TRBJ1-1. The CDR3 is CASSLLANRDTEAFF.